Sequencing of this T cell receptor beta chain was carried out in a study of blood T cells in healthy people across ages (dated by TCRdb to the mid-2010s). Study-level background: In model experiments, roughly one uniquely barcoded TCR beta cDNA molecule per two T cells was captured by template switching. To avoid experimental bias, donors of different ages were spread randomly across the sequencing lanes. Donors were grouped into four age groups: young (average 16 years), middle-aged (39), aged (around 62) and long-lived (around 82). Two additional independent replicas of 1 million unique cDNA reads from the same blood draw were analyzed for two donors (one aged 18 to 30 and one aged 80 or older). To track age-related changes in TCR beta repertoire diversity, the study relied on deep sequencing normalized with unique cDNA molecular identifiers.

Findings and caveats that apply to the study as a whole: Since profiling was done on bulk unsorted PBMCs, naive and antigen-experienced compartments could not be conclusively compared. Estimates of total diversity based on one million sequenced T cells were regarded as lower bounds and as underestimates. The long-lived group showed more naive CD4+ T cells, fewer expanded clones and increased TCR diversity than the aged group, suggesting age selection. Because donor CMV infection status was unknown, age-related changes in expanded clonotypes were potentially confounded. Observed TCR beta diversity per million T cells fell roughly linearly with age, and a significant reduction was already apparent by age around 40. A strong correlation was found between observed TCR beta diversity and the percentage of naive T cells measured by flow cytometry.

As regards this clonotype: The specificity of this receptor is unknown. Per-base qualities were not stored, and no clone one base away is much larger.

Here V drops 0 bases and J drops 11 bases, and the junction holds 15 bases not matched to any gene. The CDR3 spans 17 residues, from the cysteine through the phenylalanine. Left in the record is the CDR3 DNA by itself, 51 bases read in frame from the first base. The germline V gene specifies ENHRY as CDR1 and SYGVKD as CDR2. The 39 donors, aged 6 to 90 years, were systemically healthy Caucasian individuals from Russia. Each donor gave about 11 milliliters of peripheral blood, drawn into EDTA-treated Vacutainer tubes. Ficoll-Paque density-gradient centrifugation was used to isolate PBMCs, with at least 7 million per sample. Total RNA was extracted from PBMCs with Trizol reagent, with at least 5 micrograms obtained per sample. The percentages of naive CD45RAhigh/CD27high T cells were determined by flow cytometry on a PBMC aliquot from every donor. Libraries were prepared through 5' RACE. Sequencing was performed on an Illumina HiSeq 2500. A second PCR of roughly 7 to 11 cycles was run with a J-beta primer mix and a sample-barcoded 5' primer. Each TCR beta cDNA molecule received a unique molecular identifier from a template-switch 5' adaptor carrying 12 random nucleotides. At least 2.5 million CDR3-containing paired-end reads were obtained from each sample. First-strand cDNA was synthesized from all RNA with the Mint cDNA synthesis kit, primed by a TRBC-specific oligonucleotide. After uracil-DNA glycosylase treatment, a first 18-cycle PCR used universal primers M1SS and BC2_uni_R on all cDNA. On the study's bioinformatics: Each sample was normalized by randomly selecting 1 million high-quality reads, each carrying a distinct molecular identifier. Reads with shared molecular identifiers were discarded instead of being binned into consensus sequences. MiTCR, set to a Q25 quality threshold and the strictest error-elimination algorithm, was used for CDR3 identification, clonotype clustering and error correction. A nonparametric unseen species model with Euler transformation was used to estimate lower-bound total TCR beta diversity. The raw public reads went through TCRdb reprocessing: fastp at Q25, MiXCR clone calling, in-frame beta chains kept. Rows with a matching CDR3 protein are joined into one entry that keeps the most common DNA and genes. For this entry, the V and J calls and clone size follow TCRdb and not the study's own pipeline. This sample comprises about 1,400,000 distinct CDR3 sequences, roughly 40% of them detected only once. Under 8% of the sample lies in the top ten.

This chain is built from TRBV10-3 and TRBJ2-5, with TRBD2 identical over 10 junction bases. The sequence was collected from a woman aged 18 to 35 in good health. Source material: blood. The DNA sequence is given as TGTGCCATCAGTGAGTCGCCGTCTAGCGGGAGCCTCAATGAGCAGTACTTC. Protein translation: CAISESPSSGSLNEQYF.